The clone carrying this TCR beta chain was seen once. Its antigen is still unknown. A much larger clone is a single base away; this may be a read error. The sample originates from a study of spatial heterogeneity in lung cancer. At the level of the study: Each time, sequencing found more beta-chain sequences than alpha-chain sequences. The correlation between TCR transcript counts in tumor regions and a T cell module score from matched bulk RNA-seq was strong.

Trimming took off 5 bases at V and 1 base at J, with 13 bases between the two ends. Germline V gene sequence: CDR1 SGHRS, CDR2 YFSETQ. There are 14 residues in the CDR3. The time point: sample taken at primary tumor resection. There were some 70 donors, all of them untreated patients with early-stage non-small cell lung cancer. A single record per CDR3 protein comes from TCRdb applying MiXCR to the 5' RACE reads. The sample includes around 100,000 distinct CDR3 sequences, about 4.4% of them seen just once. Overall study findings and caveats: Tumors with more nonsynonymous mutations had more expanded intratumoral alpha and beta TCRs. Regional and ubiquitous nonsynonymous mutations were tracked by counts of regional and ubiquitous expanded TCRs, respectively.

The clonotype comes from a male donor with early-stage non-small cell lung cancer. This material consisted of lung tumor tissue, taken at surgery. The gene calls are TRBV5-1 and TRBJ2-7; a weak D match, TRBD2 (5 bases). The CDR3, as DNA: TGCGCCAGCAGATCGAAGAGGACTTCCTACGAGCAGTACTTC. Translation gives CASRSKRTSYEQYF.